Presented here are 15 T cell receptor beta chains from one specimen sequenced in a study of blood T cells in healthy people across ages. A second PCR of 7 to 11 cycles used a sample-barcoded 5' primer and a J-beta primer mix. A single record per CDR3 protein comes from TCRdb applying MiXCR to the 5' RACE reads. The sample has around 500,000 distinct CDR3 sequences; around half are singletons. Sequenced material: blood. The source of these receptors is an elderly man in good health.

J is TRBJ1-5 and V is TRBV20-1; TRBD1 matches 9 bases. Germline-derived CDR1 and CDR2 are DFQATT and SNEGSKA (reference sequence). The CDR3 has 16 amino acids. Germline trimming cut 3 bases from V and 3 bases from J; bases unmatched to any gene: 9. The CDR3 here is CSASQGTGTINQPQHF. As DNA, the CDR3 is TGCAGTGCTAGTCAGGGGACAGGGACGATCAATCAGCCCCAGCATTTT.

V usage is TRBV20-1 and J usage is TRBJ2-5; D possibly corresponds to TRBD2 (6 bases). This CDR3 has 15 amino acids. Trimming stripped 2 bases from V and 0 bases from J, with 13 bases between. Germline V gene lookup returns CDR1 DFQATT and CDR2 SNEGSKA (reference sequence). CDR3 protein: CSARPGLADQETQYF. The CDR3 nucleotides read TGCAGTGCTAGACCCGGATTAGCGGACCAAGAGACCCAGTACTTC.

V and J are TRBV3-1 and TRBJ2-5; the D gene is possibly TRBD2 (5 bases). The CDR3 has 14 amino acids. Deletions cut 2 bases from V and 5 bases from J, with 12 bases between. Germline loops: CDR1 LGHDT, CDR2 YNNKEL (reference sequence). The DNA of the CDR3 is TGTGCCAGCAGCCAATCTCGGTCGGGGGAGACCCAGTACTTC. Amino acids: CASSQSRSGETQYF.

J is TRBJ2-4 and V is TRBV7-2, with D unclear. The germline CDR1 and CDR2 sequences are SGHTA and FQGNSA. This CDR3 is built from 15 residues. The ends were cut back, 4 bases at V and 0 bases at J, with 10 bases in the middle. CDR3 bases: TGTGCCAGCAGCTCGACCGGAGTAGCCAAAAACATTCAGTACTTC. It specifies CASSSTGVAKNIQYF. Full variable domain (rest looked up from reference TRBV7-2 and TRBJ2-4): GAGVSQSPSNKVTEKGKDVELRCDPISGHTALYWYRQSLGQGLEFLIYFQGNSAPDKSGLPSDRFSAERTGGSVSTLTIQRTQQEDSAVYLCASSSTGVAKNIQYFGAGTRLSVL.

This clonotype was observed a handful of times. The CDR3 loop reads CSARADNRAGANVLTF. The CDR3 DNA reads TGCAGTGCTAGAGCGGATAACAGGGCTGGGGCCAACGTCCTGACTTTC. The genes are TRBV20-1 and TRBJ2-6, with a possible D match to TRBD1 (6 bases). CDR1 is DFQATT and CDR2 is SNEGSKA in the germline V gene (reference sequence). The CDR3 contains 16 residues. V lost 1 base to trimming and J lost 2 bases, with 12 bases between them.

The chain employs TRBV3-1 and TRBJ2-1, with D maybe TRBD2 (7 bases). Germline loops: CDR1 LGHDT, CDR2 YNNKEL (reference sequence). The CDR3 is made up of 16 amino acids. V was pared by 0 bases and J by 9 bases, with 18 bases between. The CDR3 nucleotides are TGTGCCAGCAGCCAAGAATGGGGGGGCGGGAGCTGTGAGCAGTTCTTC. Translating it yields CASSQEWGGGSCEQFF.

This clonotype turned up a few times. The chain combines TRBV6-2 or TRBV6-3 with TRBJ2-7; 10 bases agree with TRBD2. The CDR3 extends over 14 amino acids. Germline lookup yields CDR1 MNHEY and CDR2 SVGEGT. Trimming at V came to 4 bases and at J to 2 bases, leaving 2 bases not matched to a gene. In DNA, the CDR3 is TGTGCCAGCAGTTGGACTAGCGGTCCCTACGAGCAGTACTTC. Its translation is CASSWTSGPYEQYF.

In this sample, this clonotype turned up a few times. The V call is TRBV4-2, the J call TRBJ2-2, with unresolved D. The CDR3 loop spans 12 amino acids. Trimming took off 6 bases at V and 8 bases at J, with 10 bases between the two ends. CDR1 is LGHNA, CDR2 YNFKEQ, per germline. The CDR3 here is CASRVGSGELFF. The CDR3 DNA sequence: TGTGCCAGCAGAGTGGGAAGTGGGGAGCTGTTTTTT.

The J gene is TRBJ2-3, the V gene TRBV7-3, with 10 bases that match TRBD1. After removal of 5 bases from V and 0 bases from J, the junction contained 11 bases not matched to a gene. The CDR3 runs 18 residues. Germline V lookup: CDR1 SGHTA, CDR2 FQGTGA. Written as DNA, the CDR3 is TGTGCCAGCAGCCAAGGGGACAGGGGAATCAGGAGCACAGATACGCAGTATTTT. Translated: CASSQGDRGIRSTDTQYF.

The chain recombines TRBV9 with TRBJ1-2; TRBD1 is a possible D gene (6 bases). Germline V gene lookup returns CDR1 SGDLS and CDR2 YYNGEE. This CDR3 spans 14 amino acids. With 0 bases removed from V and 6 bases from J, the gap between germline ends came to 12 bases. CDR3 coding DNA: TGTGCCAGCAGCGTAGAGGGGGGGCCCCATGGCTACACCTTC. It is translated as CASSVEGGPHGYTF.

This clonotype was picked up a small number of times. V is TRBV7-8 and J is TRBJ2-7; weak D call: TRBD1 (6 bases). Germline V CDR1 and CDR2: SGHVS, FQNEAQ. There are 14 residues in the CDR3. Between the trimmed V and J ends, which lost 5 bases and 0 bases, there was a span of 11 bases. CDR3 residues: CASSPTGHSYEQYF. CDR3 in DNA: TGTGCCAGCAGCCCTACAGGGCACTCCTACGAGCAGTACTTC.

This clonotype turned up a few times. The chain has TRBV7-9 and TRBJ1-1; D remains ambiguous. This CDR3 is 14 amino acids long. Deletions cut 5 bases from V and 5 bases from J, with 15 bases between. CDR1 and CDR2 (germline): SEHNR, FQNEAQ (reference sequence). DNA for the CDR3: TGTGCCAGCAGCCCGGCTGGTTCTGGGACTGAAGCTTTCTTT. It encodes CASSPAGSGTEAFF.

This clonotype has only a few counts. This chain connects TRBV7-3 to TRBJ2-1, with TRBD1 matching over 8 bases. The CDR3 spans 16 residues. The V gene end was trimmed by 1 base and the J gene end by 3 bases; junction bases not matched to a gene: 5. Germline-derived CDR1 and CDR2 are SGHTA and FQGTGA. The CDR3 DNA reads TGTGCCAGCAGCTTAATGGGGACAGGAAACTACAATGAGCAGTTCTTC. It yields the protein CASSLMGTGNYNEQFF.

V is TRBV4-3 and J is TRBJ1-5, with D uncertain. Between the trimmed V and J ends, which lost 1 base and 1 base, there was a span of 11 bases. Germline V gene sequence: CDR1 LGHNA, CDR2 YSLEER. This CDR3 is 16 amino acids long. DNA for the CDR3: TGCGCCAGCAGCCAAGTGTACCTGGGGAGCAATCAGCCCCAGCATTTT. It codes for CASSQVYLGSNQPQHF.

This clonotype was observed a few times. The V call is TRBV29-1, the J call TRBJ2-1, with 9 bases aligning to TRBD2. V shed 3 bases, J shed 4 bases, and the junction held 4 bases outside the gene matches. There are 14 residues in the CDR3. Germline CDR1 SQVTM, CDR2 ANQGSEA. Here the CDR3 DNA reads TGCAGCGTTGAGGCTGCGGGAGGGTACAATGAGCAGTTCTTC. The encoded protein is CSVEAAGGYNEQFF.